This T cell receptor (beta chain) was documented in a study of human versus mouse CDR3 diversity and MHC coevolution. Assay used: immunoSEQ multiplex PCR; TCRdb lists only in-frame clones, some missing. There are about 83,000 clones in the sample; roughly 90% occur only once, and about 0.15% lies in the top ten. V lost 5 bases and J 2 bases, leaving 6 bases between the germline ends. This CDR3 is built from 12 residues. Germline lookup yields CDR1 MNHNS and CDR2 SASEGT. The sequencing input was naive CD4+ T cells from blood. Stated subset: CD45RO-negative CD62L-positive naive CD4 T cells. This sequence joins TRBV6-1 and TRBJ1-2; D is undetermined. This TCR came from a person between 25 and 70 years old in good health. The CDR3, as DNA: TGTGCCAGCAGTCTTTCCAACTATGGCTACACCTTC. Residues: CASSLSNYGYTF.